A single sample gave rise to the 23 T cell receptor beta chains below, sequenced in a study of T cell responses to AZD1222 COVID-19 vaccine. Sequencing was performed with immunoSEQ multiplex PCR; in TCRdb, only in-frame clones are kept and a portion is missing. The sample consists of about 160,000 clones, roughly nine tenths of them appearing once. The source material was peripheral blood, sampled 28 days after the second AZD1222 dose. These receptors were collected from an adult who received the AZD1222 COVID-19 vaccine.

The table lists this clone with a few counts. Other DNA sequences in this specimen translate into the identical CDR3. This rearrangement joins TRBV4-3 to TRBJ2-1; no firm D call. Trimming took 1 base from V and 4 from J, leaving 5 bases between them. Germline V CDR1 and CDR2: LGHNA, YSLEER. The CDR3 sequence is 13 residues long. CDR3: CASSQGAYNEQFF. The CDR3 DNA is TGCGCCAGCAGCCAAGGAGCTTACAATGAGCAGTTCTTC.

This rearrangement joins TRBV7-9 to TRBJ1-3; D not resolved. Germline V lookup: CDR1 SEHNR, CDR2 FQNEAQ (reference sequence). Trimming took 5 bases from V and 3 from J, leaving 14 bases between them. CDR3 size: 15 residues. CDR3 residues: CASSKWGTSGNTIYF. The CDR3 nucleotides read TGTGCCAGCAGCAAGTGGGGAACTAGTGGAAACACCATATATTTT. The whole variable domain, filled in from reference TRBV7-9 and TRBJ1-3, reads DTGVSQNPRHKITKRGQNVTFRCDPISEHNRLYWYRQTLGQGPEFLTYFQNEAQLEKSRLLSDRFSAERPKGSFSTLEIQRTEQGDSAMYLCASSKWGTSGNTIYFGEGSWLTVV.

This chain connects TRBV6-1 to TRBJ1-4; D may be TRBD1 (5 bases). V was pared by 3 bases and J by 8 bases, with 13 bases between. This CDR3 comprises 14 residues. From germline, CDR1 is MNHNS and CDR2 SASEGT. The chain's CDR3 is CASSEPGGREKLFF. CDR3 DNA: TGTGCCAGCAGTGAGCCGGGGGGAAGGGAAAAACTGTTTTTT.

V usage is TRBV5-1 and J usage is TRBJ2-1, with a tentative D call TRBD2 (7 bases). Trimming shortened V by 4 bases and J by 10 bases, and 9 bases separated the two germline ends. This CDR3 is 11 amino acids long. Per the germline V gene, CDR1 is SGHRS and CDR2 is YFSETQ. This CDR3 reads CASSGRGEQFF. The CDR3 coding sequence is TGCGCCAGCAGCGGGAGGGGGGAGCAGTTCTTC.

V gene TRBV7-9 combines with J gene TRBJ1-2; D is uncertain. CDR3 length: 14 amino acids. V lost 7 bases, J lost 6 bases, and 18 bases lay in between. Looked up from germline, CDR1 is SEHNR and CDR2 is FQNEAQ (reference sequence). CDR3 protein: CASTVLTSSHGYTF. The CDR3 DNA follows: TGTGCCAGCACCGTACTGACATCATCCCATGGCTACACCTTC.

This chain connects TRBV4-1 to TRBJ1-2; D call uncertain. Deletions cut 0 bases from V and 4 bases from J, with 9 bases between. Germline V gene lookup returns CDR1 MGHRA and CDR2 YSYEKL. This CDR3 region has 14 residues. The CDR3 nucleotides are TGCGCCAGCAGCCAAGATCCAGCCACCTATGGCTACACCTTC. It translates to CASSQDPATYGYTF.

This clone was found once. The CDR3 loop reads CAWSRGETFF. Here the CDR3 DNA reads TGTGCCTGGAGTCGGGGGGAAACGTTCTTC. V and J are TRBV30 and TRBJ2-1; 7 bases are a match to TRBD2. This CDR3 spans 10 amino acids. V lost 2 bases to trimming and J lost 15 bases; unmatched junction nucleotides: 4. Per germline, CDR1 GTSNPN and CDR2 SVGIG (reference sequence).

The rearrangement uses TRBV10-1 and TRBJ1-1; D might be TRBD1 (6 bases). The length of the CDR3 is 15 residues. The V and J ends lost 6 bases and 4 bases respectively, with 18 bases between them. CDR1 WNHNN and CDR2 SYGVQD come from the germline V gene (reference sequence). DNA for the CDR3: TGCGCCAGCAGACAGGGTGGTTCTTGTAGCACTGAAGCTTTCTTT. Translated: CASRQGGSCSTEAFF.

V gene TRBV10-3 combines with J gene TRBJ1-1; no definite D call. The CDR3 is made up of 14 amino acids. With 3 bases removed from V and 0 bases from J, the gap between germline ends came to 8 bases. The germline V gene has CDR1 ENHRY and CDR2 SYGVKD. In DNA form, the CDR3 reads TGTGCCATCAGTGAAGTCCAGTTGAACACTGAAGCTTTCTTT. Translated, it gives CAISEVQLNTEAFF.

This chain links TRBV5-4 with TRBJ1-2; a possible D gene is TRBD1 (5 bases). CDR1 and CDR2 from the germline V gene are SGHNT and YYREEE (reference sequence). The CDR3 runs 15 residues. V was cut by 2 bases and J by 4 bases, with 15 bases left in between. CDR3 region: CASSLFTGGVYGYTF. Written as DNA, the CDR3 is TGTGCCAGCAGCTTATTCACCGGGGGTGTCTATGGCTACACCTTC.

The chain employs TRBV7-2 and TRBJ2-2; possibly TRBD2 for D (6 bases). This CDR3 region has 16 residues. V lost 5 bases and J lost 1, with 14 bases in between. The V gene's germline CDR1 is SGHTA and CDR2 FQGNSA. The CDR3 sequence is CASSQDGGLNTGELFF. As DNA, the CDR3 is TGTGCCAGCAGCCAGGACGGGGGATTGAACACCGGGGAGCTGTTTTTT. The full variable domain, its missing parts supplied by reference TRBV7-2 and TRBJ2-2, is GAGVSQSPSNKVTEKGKDVELRCDPISGHTALYWYRQSLGQGLEFLIYFQGNSAPDKSGLPSDRFSAERTGGSVSTLTIQRTQQEDSAVYLCASSQDGGLNTGELFFGEGSRLTVL.

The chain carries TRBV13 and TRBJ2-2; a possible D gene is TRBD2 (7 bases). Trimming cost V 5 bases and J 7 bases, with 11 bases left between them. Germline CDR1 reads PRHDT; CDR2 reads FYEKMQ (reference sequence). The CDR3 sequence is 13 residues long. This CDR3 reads CASSPRGGGELFF. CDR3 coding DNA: TGTGCCAGCAGCCCGAGGGGGGGCGGGGAGCTGTTTTTT.

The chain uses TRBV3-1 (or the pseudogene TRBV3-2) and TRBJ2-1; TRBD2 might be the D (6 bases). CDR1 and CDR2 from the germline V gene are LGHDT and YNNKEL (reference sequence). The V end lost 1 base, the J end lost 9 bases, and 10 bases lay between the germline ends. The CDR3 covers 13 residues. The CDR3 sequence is CASSQGEEGEQFF. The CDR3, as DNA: TGTGCCAGCAGCCAAGGCGAGGAGGGTGAGCAGTTCTTC.

CDR3 sequence reads: CASSQNRGPEQFF. The CDR3 DNA reads TGTGCCAGCAGCCAGAACAGGGGGCCTGAGCAGTTCTTC. The rearrangement joins TRBV7-3 to TRBJ2-1, with TRBD1 matching over 9 bases. CDR3 length equals 13 residues. Losses at the gene ends were 5 bases for V and 9 bases for J; bases not matched to a gene: 5. CDR1 is SGHTA and CDR2 is FQGTGA in the germline V gene.

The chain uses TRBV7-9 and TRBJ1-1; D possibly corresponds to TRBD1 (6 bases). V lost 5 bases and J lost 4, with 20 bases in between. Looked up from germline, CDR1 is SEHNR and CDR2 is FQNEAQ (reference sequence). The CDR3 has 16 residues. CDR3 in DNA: TGTGCCAGCAGCCCTCCGGGGGGGCTGAGGGGCACTGAAGCTTTCTTT. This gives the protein CASSPPGGLRGTEAFF.

The CDR3 loop is CAWRGTGPGNTIYF. CDR3 bases: TGTGCCTGGAGGGGAACAGGTCCCGGAAACACCATATATTTT. The rearrangement uses TRBV30 and TRBJ1-3; tentatively, D is TRBD1 (5 bases). The CDR3 covers 14 residues. Germline loops: CDR1 GTSNPN, CDR2 SVGIG (reference sequence). Trimming stripped 3 bases from V and 4 bases from J, with 13 bases between.

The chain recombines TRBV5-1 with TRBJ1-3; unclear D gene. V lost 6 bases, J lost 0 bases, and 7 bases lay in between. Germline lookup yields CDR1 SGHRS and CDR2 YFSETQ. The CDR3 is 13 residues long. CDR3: CASNSDSGNTIYF. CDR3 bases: TGCGCCAGCAACAGCGACTCTGGAAACACCATATATTTT.

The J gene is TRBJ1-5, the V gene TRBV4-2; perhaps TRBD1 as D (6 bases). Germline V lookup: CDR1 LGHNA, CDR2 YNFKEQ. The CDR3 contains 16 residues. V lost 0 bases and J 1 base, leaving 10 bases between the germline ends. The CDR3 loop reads CASSQEGGQSNQPQHF. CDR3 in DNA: TGTGCCAGCAGCCAAGAGGGGGGCCAGAGCAATCAGCCCCAGCATTTT.

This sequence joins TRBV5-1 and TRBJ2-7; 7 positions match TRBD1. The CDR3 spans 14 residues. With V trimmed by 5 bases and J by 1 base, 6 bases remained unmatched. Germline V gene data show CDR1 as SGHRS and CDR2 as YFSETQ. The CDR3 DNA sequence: TGCGCCAGCAGGACTGGGACAGTTTCCTACGAGCAGTACTTC. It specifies CASRTGTVSYEQYF. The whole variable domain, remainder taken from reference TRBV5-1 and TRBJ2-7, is KAGVTQTPRYLIKTRGQQVTLSCSPISGHRSVSWYQQTPGQGLQFLFEYFSETQRNKGNFPGRFSGRQFSNSRSEMNVSTLELGDSALYLCASRTGTVSYEQYFGPGTRLTVT.

CDR3 in DNA: TGTGCCAGCAGCATGGGTGGGGGGGGTCAGCCCCAGCATTTT. Translated: CASSMGGGGQPQHF. The chain links TRBV5-4 to TRBJ1-5; D may be TRBD1 (5 bases). The V end was cut by 4 bases, the J end by 6 bases, with 14 bases between. The CDR3 covers 14 residues. Germline-derived CDR1 and CDR2 are SGHNT and YYREEE (reference sequence).

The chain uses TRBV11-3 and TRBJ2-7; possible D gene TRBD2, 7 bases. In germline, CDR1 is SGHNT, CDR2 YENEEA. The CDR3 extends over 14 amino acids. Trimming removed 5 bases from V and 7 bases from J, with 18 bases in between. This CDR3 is CASSASRGAGEQYF. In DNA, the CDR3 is TGTGCCAGCAGCGCAAGCCGGGGGGCAGGTGAGCAGTACTTC.

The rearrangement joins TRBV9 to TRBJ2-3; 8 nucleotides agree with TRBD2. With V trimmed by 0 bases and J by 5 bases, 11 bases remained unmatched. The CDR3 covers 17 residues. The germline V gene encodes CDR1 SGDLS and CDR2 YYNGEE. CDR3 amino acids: CASSVAGSGSFGDTQYF. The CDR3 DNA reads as TGTGCCAGCAGCGTAGCTGGGAGCGGGAGTTTCGGAGATACGCAGTATTTT.

The CDR3, as DNA: TGTGCCAGCAGTCTGGGGGGGCATTTCACCTTC. It is translated as CASSLGGHFTF. This chain uses TRBV12-3 or TRBV12-4 with TRBJ1-2, with a tentative D call TRBD1 (6 bases). The CDR3 covers 11 residues. Trimming left V 5 bases short and J 13 bases short, with 14 bases between.